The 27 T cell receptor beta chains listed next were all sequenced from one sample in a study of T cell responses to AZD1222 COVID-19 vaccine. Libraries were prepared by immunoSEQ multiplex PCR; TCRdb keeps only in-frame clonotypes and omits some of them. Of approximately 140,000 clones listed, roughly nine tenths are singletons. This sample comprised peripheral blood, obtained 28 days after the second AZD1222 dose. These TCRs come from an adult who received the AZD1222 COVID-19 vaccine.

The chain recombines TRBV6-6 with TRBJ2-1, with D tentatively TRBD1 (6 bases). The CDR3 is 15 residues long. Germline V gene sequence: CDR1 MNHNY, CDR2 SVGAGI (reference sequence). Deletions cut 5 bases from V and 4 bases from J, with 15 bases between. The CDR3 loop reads CASSAPTGDYNEQFF. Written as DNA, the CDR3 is TGTGCCAGCAGTGCCCCGACAGGAGATTACAATGAGCAGTTCTTC.

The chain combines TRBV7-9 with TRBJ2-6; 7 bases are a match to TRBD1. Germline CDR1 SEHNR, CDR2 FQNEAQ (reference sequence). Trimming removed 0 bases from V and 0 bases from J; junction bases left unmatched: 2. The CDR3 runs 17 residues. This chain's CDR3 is CASSLAAGGSGANVLTF. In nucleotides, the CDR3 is TGTGCCAGCAGCTTAGCGGCAGGGGGCTCTGGGGCCAACGTCCTGACTTTC.

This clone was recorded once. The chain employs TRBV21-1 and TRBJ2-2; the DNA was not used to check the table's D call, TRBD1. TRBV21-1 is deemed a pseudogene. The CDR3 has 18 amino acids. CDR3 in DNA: TGTGCCAGCAGCAAATATCCCGAGGACAGCACGAACACCGGGGAGCTGTTTTTT. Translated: CASSKYPEDSTNTGELFF.

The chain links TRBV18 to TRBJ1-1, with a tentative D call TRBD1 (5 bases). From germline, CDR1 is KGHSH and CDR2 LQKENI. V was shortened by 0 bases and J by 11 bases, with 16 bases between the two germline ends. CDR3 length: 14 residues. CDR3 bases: TGTGCCAGCTCACCACCGGGGCCGCTGATCCGGGCTTTCTTT. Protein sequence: CASSPPGPLIRAFF.

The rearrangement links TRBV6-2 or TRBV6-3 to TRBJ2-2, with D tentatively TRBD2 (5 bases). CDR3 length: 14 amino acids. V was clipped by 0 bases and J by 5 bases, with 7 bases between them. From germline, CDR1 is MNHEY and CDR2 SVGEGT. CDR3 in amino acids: CASSYSGATGELFF. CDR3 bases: TGTGCCAGCAGTTACTCGGGAGCAACCGGGGAGCTGTTTTTT.

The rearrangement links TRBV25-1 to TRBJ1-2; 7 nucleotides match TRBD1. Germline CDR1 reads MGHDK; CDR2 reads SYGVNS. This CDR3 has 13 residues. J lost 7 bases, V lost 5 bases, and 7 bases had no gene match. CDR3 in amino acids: CASSNPGGGGYTF. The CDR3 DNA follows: TGTGCCAGCAGTAACCCAGGGGGAGGTGGCTACACCTTC.

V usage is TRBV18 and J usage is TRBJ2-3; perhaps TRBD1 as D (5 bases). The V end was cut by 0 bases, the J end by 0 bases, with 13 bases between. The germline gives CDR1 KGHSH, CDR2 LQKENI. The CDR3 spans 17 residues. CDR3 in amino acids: CASSPPYRPFSTDTQYF. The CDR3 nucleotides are TGTGCCAGCTCACCACCTTACAGGCCATTTAGCACAGATACGCAGTATTTT.

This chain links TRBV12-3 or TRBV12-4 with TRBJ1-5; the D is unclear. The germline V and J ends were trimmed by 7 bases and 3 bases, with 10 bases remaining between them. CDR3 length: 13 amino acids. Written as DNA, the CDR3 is TGTGCCAGCAATAGGCAGTACAATCAGCCCCAGCATTTT. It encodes CASNRQYNQPQHF.

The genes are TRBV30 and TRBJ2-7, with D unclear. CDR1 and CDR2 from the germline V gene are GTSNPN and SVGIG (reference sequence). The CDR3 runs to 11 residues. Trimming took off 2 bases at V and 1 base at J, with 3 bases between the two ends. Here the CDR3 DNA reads TGTGCCTGGAGTCGTTCCTACGAGCAGTACTTC. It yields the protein CAWSRSYEQYF.

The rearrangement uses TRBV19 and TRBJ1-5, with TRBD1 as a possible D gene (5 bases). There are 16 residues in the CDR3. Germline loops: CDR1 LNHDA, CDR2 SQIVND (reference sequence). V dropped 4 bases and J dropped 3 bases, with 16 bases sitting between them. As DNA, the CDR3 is TGTGCCAGTAGTACACTCGGGGCTCGTCTCAATCAGCCCCAGCATTTT. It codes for CASSTLGARLNQPQHF.

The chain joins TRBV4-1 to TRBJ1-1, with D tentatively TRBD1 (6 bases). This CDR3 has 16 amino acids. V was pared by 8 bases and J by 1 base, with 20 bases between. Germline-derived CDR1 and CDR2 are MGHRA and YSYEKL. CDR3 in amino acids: CASANLLRGKNTEAFF. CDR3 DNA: TGCGCCAGCGCGAATCTCCTCAGGGGAAAGAACACTGAAGCTTTCTTT.

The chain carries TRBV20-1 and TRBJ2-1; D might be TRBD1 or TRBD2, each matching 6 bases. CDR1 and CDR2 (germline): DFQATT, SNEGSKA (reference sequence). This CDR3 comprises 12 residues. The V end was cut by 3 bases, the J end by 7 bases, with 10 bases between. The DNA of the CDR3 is TGCAGTGCTAGTCAGGGGAGGAATGAGCAGTTCTTC. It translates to CSASQGRNEQFF.

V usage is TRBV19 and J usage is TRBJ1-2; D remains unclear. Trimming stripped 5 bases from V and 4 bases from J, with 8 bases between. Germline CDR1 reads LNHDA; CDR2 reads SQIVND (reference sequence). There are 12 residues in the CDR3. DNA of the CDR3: TGTGCCAGTAGTCTTGAACCCTATGGCTACACCTTC. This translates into CASSLEPYGYTF. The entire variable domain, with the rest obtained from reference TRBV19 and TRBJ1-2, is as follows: DGGITQSPKYLFRKEGQNVTLSCEQNLNHDAMYWYRQDPGQGLRLIYYSQIVNDFQKGDIAEGYSVSREKKESFPLTVTSAQKNPTAFYLCASSLEPYGYTFGSGTRLTVV.

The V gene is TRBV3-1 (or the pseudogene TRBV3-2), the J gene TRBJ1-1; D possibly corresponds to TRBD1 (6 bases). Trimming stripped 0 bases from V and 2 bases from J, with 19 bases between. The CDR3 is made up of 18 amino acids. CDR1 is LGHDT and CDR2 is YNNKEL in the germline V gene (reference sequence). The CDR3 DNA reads TGTGCCAGCAGCCAAGATCGAAGGGCAGGGGATGGAAACACTGAAGCTTTCTTT. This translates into CASSQDRRAGDGNTEAFF.

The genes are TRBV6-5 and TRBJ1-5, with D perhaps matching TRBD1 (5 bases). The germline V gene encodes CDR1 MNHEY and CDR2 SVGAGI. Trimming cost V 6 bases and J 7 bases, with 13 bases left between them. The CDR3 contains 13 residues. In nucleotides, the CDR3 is TGTGCCAGCAGACCCAGAGGGGAACAGCCCCAGCATTTT. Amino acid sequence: CASRPRGEQPQHF.

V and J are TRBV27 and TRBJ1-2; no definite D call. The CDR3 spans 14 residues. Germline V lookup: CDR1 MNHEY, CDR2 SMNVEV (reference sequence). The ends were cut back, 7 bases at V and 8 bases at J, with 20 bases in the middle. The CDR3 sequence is CASTLRLNAGGYTF. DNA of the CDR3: TGTGCCAGCACCTTACGCCTCAATGCTGGGGGCTACACCTTC.

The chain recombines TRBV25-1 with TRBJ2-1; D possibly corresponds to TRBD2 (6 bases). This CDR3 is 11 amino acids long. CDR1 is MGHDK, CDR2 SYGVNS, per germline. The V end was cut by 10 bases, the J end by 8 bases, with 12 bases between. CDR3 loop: CATEGPYEQFF. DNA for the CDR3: TGTGCCACGGAGGGCCCATATGAGCAGTTCTTC.

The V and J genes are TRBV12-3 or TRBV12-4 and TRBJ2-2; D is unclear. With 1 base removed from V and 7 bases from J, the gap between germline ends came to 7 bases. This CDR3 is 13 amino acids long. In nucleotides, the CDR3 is TGTGCCAGCAGTTTAGGAGAAGGCGGGGAGCTGTTTTTT. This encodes CASSLGEGGELFF.

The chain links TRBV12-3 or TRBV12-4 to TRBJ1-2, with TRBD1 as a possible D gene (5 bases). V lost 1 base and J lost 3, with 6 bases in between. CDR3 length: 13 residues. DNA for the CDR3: TGTGCCAGCAGTTTAGGGGACTACTATGGCTACACCTTC. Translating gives CASSLGDYYGYTF.

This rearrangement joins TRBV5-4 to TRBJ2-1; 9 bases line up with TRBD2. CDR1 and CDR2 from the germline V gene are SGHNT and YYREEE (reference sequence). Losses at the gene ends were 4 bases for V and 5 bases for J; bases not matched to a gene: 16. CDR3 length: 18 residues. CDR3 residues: CASSNSHRRLAENNEQFF. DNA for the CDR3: TGTGCCAGCAGCAACTCCCATCGCAGACTAGCGGAAAACAATGAGCAGTTCTTC.

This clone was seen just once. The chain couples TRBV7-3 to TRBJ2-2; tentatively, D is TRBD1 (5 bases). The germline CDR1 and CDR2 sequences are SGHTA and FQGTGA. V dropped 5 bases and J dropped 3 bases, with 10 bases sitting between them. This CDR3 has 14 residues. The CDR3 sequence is CASSQDIYTGELFF. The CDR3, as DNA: TGTGCCAGCAGCCAGGACATATACACCGGGGAGCTGTTTTTT. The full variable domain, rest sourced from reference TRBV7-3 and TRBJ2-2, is GAGVSQTPSNKVTEKGKYVELRCDPISGHTALYWYRQSLGQGPEFLIYFQGTGAADDSGLPNDRFFAVRPEGSVSTLKIQRTERGDSAVYLCASSQDIYTGELFFGEGSRLTVL.

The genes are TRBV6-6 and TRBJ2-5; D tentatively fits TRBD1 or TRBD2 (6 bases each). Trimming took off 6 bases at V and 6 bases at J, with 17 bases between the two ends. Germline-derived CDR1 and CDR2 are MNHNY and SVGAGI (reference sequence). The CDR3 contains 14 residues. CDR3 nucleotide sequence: TGTGCCAGCAGGGGGGGCCCGGTCGAGAAGACCCAGTACTTC. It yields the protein CASRGGPVEKTQYF.

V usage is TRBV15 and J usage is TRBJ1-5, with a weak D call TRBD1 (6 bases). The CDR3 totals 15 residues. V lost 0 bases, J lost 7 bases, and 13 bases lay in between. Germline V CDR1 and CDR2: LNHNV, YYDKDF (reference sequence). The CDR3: CATSRDGGGEQPQHF. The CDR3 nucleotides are TGTGCCACCAGCAGAGATGGGGGGGGCGAACAGCCCCAGCATTTT.

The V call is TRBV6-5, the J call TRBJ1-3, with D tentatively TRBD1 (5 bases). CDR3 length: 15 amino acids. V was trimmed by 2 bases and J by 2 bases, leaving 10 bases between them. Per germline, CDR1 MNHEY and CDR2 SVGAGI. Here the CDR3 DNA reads TGTGCCAGCAGTTACGGAGAAGGGGCTGGAAACACCATATATTTT. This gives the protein CASSYGEGAGNTIYF.

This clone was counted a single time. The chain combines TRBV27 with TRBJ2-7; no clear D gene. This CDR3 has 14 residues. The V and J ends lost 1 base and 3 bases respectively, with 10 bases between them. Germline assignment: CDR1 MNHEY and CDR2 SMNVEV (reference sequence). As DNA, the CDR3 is TGTGCCAGCAGTTTATATCGGCAGGTCTACGAGCAGTACTTC. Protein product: CASSLYRQVYEQYF.

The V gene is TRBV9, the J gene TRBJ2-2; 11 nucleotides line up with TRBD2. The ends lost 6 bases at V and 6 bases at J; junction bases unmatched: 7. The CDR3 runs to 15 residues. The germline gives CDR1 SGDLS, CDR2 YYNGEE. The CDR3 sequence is CASKGTSGSPGELFF. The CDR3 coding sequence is TGTGCCAGCAAGGGAACTAGCGGGAGCCCCGGGGAGCTGTTTTTT. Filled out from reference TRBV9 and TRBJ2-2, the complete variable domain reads DSGVTQTPKHLITATGQRVTLRCSPRSGDLSVYWYQQSLDQGLQFLIQYYNGEERAKGNILERFSAQQFPDLHSELNLSSLELGDSALYFCASKGTSGSPGELFFGEGSRLTVL.

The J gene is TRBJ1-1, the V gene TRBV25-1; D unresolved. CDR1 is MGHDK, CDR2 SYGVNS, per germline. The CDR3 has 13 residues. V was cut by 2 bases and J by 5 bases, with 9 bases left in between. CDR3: CASSEVLGTEAFF. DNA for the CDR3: TGTGCCAGCAGTGAAGTTCTAGGGACTGAAGCTTTCTTT.